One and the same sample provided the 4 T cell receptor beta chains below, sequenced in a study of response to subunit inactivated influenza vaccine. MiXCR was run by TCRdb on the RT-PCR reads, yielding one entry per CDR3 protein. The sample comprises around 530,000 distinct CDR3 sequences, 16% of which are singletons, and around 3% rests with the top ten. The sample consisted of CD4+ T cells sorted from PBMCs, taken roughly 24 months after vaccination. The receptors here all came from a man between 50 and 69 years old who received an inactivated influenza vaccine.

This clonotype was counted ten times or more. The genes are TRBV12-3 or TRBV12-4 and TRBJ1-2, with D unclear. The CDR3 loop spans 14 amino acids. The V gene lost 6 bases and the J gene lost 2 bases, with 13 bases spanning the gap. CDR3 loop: CASSPSGQNYGYTF. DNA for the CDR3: TGTGCCAGCAGCCCATCTGGGCAAAACTATGGCTACACCTTC.

The CDR3 here is CAIRTLDQGEAFF. In nucleotides, the CDR3 is TGTGCCATCAGGACCCTCGACCAGGGTGAAGCTTTCTTT. J is TRBJ1-1 and V is TRBV10-3; weak D call: TRBD1 (5 bases). The CDR3 has 13 amino acids. Germline V gene sequence: CDR1 ENHRY, CDR2 SYGVKD. The V end was cut by 6 bases, the J end by 7 bases, with 15 bases between.

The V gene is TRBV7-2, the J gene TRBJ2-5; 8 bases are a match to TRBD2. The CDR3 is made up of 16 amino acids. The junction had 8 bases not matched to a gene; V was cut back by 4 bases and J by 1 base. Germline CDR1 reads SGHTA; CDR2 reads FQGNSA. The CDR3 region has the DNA TGTGCCAGCAGCTCCTTCGCGGGGGGTCTCCAAGAGACCCAGTACTTC. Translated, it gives CASSSFAGGLQETQYF.

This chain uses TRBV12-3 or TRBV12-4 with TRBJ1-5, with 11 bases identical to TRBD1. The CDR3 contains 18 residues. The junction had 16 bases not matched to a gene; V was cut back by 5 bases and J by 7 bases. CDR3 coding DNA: TGTGCCAGCAGTCCACAAGAATCGGACAGGGGGCGAGGGCAGCCCCAGCATTTT. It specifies CASSPQESDRGRGQPQHF.